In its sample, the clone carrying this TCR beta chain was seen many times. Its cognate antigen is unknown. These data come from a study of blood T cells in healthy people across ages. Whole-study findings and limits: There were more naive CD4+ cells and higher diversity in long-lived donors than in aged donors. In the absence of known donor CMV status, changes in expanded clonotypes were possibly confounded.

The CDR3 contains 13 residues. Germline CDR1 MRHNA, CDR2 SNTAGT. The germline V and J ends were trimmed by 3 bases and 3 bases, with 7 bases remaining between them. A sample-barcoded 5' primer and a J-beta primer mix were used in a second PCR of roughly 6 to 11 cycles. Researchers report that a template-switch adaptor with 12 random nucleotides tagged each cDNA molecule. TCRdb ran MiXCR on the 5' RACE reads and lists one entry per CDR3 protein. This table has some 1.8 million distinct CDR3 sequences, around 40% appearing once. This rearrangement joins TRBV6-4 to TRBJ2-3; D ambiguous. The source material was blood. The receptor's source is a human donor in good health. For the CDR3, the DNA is TGTGCCAGCAGTGAGTTGGGGACAGATACGCAGTATTTT. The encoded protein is CASSELGTDTQYF.